This TCR beta chain derives from a study of cytomegalovirus exposure and HLA in healthy donors. Study details: The study placed 80% to 85% of its 398 genotyped donors in the Caucasian-associated ancestry cluster. Study results and caveats: Presence/absence analyses assumed roughly uniform sequencing depth across donors, which may not hold. Immune exposure was documented only through CMV serostatus.

Primers included in the PCR were 60 Vbeta and 13 Jbeta primers. The method was immunoSEQ multiplex PCR; TCRdb's version includes in-frame clones alone and lacks a portion of them. The table includes under 250,000 clones, 70% to 90% detected once. With regard to this clone: What it binds is unknown.

The receptor comes from a woman in her sixties in good health and CMV-seropositive. The source material was PBMCs.

The CDR3 DNA follows: TGCAGTGCTAGCCCCCGAAACATTCAGTACTTC. This gives the protein CSASPRNIQYF. This chain joins TRBV20-1 and TRBJ2-4; D gene unclear. V was shortened by 3 bases and J by 6 bases, with 6 bases between the two germline ends. CDR3 length: 11 residues. Germline V gene lookup returns CDR1 DFQATT and CDR2 SNEGSKA (reference sequence).